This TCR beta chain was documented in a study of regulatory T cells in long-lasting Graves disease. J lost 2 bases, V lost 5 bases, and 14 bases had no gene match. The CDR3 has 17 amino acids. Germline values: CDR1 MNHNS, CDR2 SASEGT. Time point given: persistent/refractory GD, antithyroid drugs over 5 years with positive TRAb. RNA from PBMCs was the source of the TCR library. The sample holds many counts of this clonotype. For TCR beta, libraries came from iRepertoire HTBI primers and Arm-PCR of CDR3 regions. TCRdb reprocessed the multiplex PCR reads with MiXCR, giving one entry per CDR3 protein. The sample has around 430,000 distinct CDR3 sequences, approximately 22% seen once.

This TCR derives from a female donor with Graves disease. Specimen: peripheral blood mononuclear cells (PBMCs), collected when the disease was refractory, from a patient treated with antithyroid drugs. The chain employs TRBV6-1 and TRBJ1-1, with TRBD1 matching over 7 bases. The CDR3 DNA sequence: TGTGCCAGCAGTCAACGACAGGGTCTGGCGCAAAACACTGAAGCTTTCTTT. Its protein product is CASSQRQGLAQNTEAFF.